This T cell receptor (beta chain) is drawn from a study of blood T cell repertoires in COVID-19. CDR1 SNHLY and CDR2 FYNNEI come from the germline V gene. CDR3 length: 14 residues. The V and J ends lost 5 bases and 8 bases, in that order; junction bases with no gene match: 7. Under the authors' procedure: From reference gene primer amplification, estimates of nucleated cell counts were derived. Data came from immunoSEQ multiplex PCR; TCRdb stores just in-frame clones and leaves some out. D and trimming were read from the DNA, whereas the V and J calls and clone size are those reported in that table. The table includes 200,000 or so clones, about four fifths detected once. Living in 24 US areas, the participants were between roughly 18 and 90 years of age. Cohort allocation depended upon clinical history that participants reported. In the 2 weeks before study entry, exposed participants met a COVID-19 case, which was PCR-confirmed or clinician-diagnosed.

The TCR comes from a woman between 50 and 59 years old who had been exposed to COVID-19. The sample comprised PBMCs or T cells enriched from blood (not recorded which). The chain has TRBV2 and TRBJ1-4, with 8 positions matching TRBD1. In nucleotides, the CDR3 is TGTGCCAGCAGTCCTGACAGGGGTAACGAAAAACTGTTTTTT. It yields the protein CASSPDRGNEKLFF.